This record covers a single TCR beta chain. Antigen unknown. The entry originates in a study of cytomegalovirus exposure and HLA in healthy donors. Study-wide background: The same platform was used for the 130 or so validation repertoires as for the 666 first-cohort repertoires, as reported in a later analysis. The study, taken as a whole, reports: Rarity held for most TCR sequences, but there were some public TCRs that occurred in many donors.

The table came from immunoSEQ multiplex PCR; TCRdb's copy has only in-frame clones and leaves some out. The data contain about 330,000 clones, roughly 87% of them singletons. Trimming stripped 0 bases from V and 0 bases from J, with 18 bases between. The germline CDR1 and CDR2 sequences are SNHLY and FYNNEI. The CDR3 totals 19 residues. The sample was PBMCs. V is TRBV2 and J is TRBJ2-1; possibly TRBD1 or TRBD2 for D (6 bases each). The TCR comes from a woman aged 25-40 years in good health and CMV-seropositive. The CDR3 nucleotides are TGTGCCAGCAGTGAAGCAGGGGGGCCCATGGGAAGCTCCTACAATGAGCAGTTCTTC. As protein: CASSEAGGPMGSSYNEQFF.